This T cell receptor beta chain was observed in a study of cytomegalovirus exposure and HLA in healthy donors. Study background: Findings of an earlier analysis included over 95 million unique TCR beta sequences from 200 million or so T cells. General observations from the study: The study carried out a later analysis of TCR beta sequences. It associated some 15,000 of them with specific HLA alleles at a false discovery rate of 0.05. Roughly uniform depth of sequencing across donors was assumed in presence/absence analyses.

With regard to this clone: What it binds is not known.

The CDR3 extends over 17 amino acids. With 4 bases clipped from V and 3 bases from J, the junction kept 12 bases outside the gene matches. The germline V gene has CDR1 KGHSH and CDR2 LQKENI. PCR amplification relied on 60 Vbeta primers (plus 13 Jbeta primers). Generated by immunoSEQ multiplex PCR, the TCRdb table keeps only in-frame clones and is missing some. This sample yields about 140,000 clones, of which 70% to 80% are seen a single time; around 1.7% belongs to the top ten. V and J are TRBV18 and TRBJ1-1; 9 bases fit TRBD1. Input material: PBMCs. This receptor was taken from a female donor in good health and CMV-seronegative. In nucleotides, the CDR3 is TGTGCCAGCTCACGAGTCTCACAGGGGGCTCTGGACACTGAAGCTTTCTTT. This gives the protein CASSRVSQGALDTEAFF.